A single TCR beta chain is shown here with its context. What it recognizes is unknown. This sample stems from a study of memory CD4+ T cells and cytomegalovirus serostatus. General observations from the study: Each of approximately 70 CMV-associated TCRbeta sequences occurred in one to five individuals.

Germline lookup yields CDR1 SQVTM and CDR2 ANQGSEA. The CDR3 loop spans 14 amino acids. V lost 7 bases and J lost 11, with 26 bases in between. Single viable CD3+CD4+CD8-CD45RO+ cells were sorted as the memory CD4+ T cells. After thawing, CD4+ T cells were positively selected. Authors' methods: Out-of-frame sequences were removed, leaving 2,204,828 distinct TCRbeta sequences. The assay was immunoSEQ multiplex PCR, and TCRdb's table has in-frame clones only and misses some. V, J and clone size derive from that table, while D and trimming were established from the DNA sequence. The sample holds about 92,000 clones, about 80% seen once.

This receptor was obtained from an adult in good health and CMV-seropositive. The genes are TRBV29-1 and TRBJ1-1, with D possibly being TRBD1 (6 bases). The sequencing input was memory CD4+ T cells from blood. This chain's CDR3 is CSATVGLTGIVAFF. CDR3 nucleotide sequence: TGCAGCGCCACGGTCGGGCTTACAGGGATCGTGGCTTTCTTT.